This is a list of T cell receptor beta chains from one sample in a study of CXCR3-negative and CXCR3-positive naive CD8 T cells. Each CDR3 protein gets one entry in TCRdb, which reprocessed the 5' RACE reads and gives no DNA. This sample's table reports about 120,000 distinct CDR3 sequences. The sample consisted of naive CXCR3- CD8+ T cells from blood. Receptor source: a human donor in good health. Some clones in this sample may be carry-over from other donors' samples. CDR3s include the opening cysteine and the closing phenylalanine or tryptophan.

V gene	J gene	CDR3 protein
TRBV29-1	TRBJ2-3	CSVEGPGETSTDTQYF
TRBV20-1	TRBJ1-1	CSARETGITEAFF
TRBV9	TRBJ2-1	CASSVVASGYNEQFF
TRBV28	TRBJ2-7	CASSWSRSGTSGGYEQYF
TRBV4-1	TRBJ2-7	CASSQAGLTYEQYF
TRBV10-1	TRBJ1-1	CASSESPSFQQDSTEAFF
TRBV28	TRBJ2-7	CASSFAGDYEQYF
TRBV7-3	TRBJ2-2	CASLGTSGELFF
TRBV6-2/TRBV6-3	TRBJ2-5	CASSPRDAPKTQYF
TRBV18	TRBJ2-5	CASSPGTVAKETQYF
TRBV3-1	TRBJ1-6	CASSQGPDLDSPLHF
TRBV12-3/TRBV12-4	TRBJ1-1	CASSWTGAEAFF
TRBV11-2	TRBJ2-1	CASSLAAGNYNEQFF
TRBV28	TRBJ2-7	CASHPGGTGGEGDYEQYF
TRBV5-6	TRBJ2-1	CASSLEGNNEQFF
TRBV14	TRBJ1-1	CASSQEGTGQNTEAFF
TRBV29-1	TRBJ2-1	CSVEEWTGVRQFF
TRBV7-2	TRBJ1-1	CASSPTGITEAFF
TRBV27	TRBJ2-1	CASSWFGVAGLIDGQFF
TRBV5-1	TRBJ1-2	CASSEGTGVGGYTF
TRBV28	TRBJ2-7	CASSGLAGALEQYF
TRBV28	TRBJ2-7	CASSTRAMSRYEQYF
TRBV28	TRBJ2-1	CASTRSGESYNEQFF
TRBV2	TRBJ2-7	CASSGGVGSYEQYF
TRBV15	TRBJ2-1	CATSRAYSSGSSYEQFF
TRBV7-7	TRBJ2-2	CASSLGVPGGNTGELFF
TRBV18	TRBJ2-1	CASSPNGIHEQFF
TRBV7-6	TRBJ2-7	CASSPPPGREQYF
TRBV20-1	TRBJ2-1	CSARDPLAGPQSPSIYNEQFF
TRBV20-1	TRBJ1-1	CSARVGMNTEAFF
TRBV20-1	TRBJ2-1	CSAREPGPRRYNEQFF
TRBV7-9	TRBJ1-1	CASSAKGSGNTEAFF
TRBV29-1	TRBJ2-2	CSVATGANTGKLFF
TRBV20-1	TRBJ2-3	CSARERLAGDPDTQYF
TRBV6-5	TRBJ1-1	CASSYSPRSNEAFF
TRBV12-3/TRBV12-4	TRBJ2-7	CASSLGESSYEQYF
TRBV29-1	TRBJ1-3	CSVLTGERNTIYF
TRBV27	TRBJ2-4	CASMGDKNIQYF
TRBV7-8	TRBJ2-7	CASSHTSGGLEQYF
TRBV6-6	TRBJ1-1	CASSYEETKTEAFF
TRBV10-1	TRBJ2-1	CASSDPSSGSYNEQFF
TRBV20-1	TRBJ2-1	CSARALAGGDNEQFF
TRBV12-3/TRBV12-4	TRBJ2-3	CASSFSGTSASTDTQYF
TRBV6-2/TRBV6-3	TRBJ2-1	CASSYSKSRISNEQFF
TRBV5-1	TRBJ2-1	CASSLGQGLNEQFF